This is a list of T cell receptor beta chains from one sample in a study of shared clonotypes between healthy human individuals. Assay used: immunoSEQ multiplex PCR; TCRdb lists only in-frame clones, some missing. Of approximately 2,200,000 clones detected, about 93% appear once; the ten largest clones hold more than 1.5%. The sample comprised naive CD8+ T cells from PBMCs. The receptors derive from a man aged 18 to 29 in good health. Some clones in this sample may be carry-over from other donors' samples. The CDR3 runs from the conserved cysteine through the conserved F or W. Fields, in order: J gene, V gene, clone size, D gene, CDR3 DNA, CDR3 protein. The D gene is left open where the match is weak. Size is omitted from some rows. Given values are once, few, many or a class for expanded clones.

>TRBJ2-5|TRBV7-6|-|-
TGTGCCAGCAGCTTCCCCCGAGGGGGGCGTGCGGAGACCCAGTACTTC
CASSFPRGGRAETQYF
>TRBJ2-3|TRBV5-1|-|TRBD2
TGCGCCAGCAGCTTATCGTCTAGCGGGAGGGAGGATACGCAGTATTTT
CASSLSSSGREDTQYF
>TRBJ2-3|TRBV7-8|-|-
TGTGCCAGCAGCTTAGTCACTCCTACTAGCACAGATACGCAGTATTTT
CASSLVTPTSTDTQYF
>TRBJ2-1|TRBV7-9|-|TRBD2
TGTGCCAGCAGCCCGAGAGCGGGAGGGGCCTACAATGAGCAGTTCTTC
CASSPRAGGAYNEQFF
>TRBJ2-1|TRBV19|-|TRBD1
TGTGCCAGTAGCCCAGAGAGAGGGGGCGACAATGAGCAGTTCTTC
CASSPERGGDNEQFF
>TRBJ2-5|TRBV27|-|TRBD2
TGTGCCAGCAGTTTAGGAGCGGGACTCCAAGAGACCCAGTACTTC
CASSLGAGLQETQYF
>TRBJ1-1|TRBV4-3|-|TRBD1
TGCGCCAGCAGCCAAGGGACAGGGGGTGATACTGAAGCTTTCTTT
CASSQGTGGDTEAFF
>TRBJ2-6|TRBV7-9|-|-
TGTGCCAGCAGCTTGAGCTCTGGGGCCAACGTCCTGACTTTC
CASSLSSGANVLTF
>TRBJ1-6|TRBV30|-|-
TGTGCCTGGAGTGTACTTACGGATGCACCCCTCCACTTT
CAWSVLTDAPLHF
>TRBJ2-1|TRBV4-3|-|-
TGCGCCAGCAGCCAGAGGACAGAAAGCTCCTACAATGAGCAGTTCTTC
CASSQRTESSYNEQFF
>TRBJ1-2|TRBV6-5|-|-
TGTGCCAGCACAAGCAGCCCGGCTAACTATGGCTACACCTTC
CASTSSPANYGYTF
>TRBJ2-7|TRBV27|once|-
TGTGCCAGCACCGCCATTTACGAGCAGTACTTC
CASTAIYEQYF
>TRBJ2-7|TRBV5-1|-|-
TGCGCCAGCAGCTTGGAAGCCAGCTCCTACGAGCAGTACTTC
CASSLEASSYEQYF
>TRBJ2-1|TRBV10-3|-|-
TGTGCCATCAGTACCAAGGGCCTCCAGTTCTTC
CAISTKGLQFF
>TRBJ1-5|TRBV2|-|-
TGTGCCAGCAGTGAAATATTGGTCAGGGGAGGTGGCAATCAGCCCCAGCATTTT
CASSEILVRGGGNQPQHF
>TRBJ1-2|TRBV28|-|-
TGTGCCAGCAGTTTGGACGGCAACTATGGCTACACCTTC
CASSLDGNYGYTF
>TRBJ1-2|TRBV7-9|-|-
TGTGCCAGCAGCTCCTCGCCCCGGGGGGACAAGAACTATGGCTACACCTTC
CASSSSPRGDKNYGYTF
>TRBJ1-1|TRBV7-8|-|-
TGTGCCAGCAGCTTAGGGACCCCGGGGGGGAGGACTGAAGCTTTCTTT
CASSLGTPGGRTEAFF
>TRBJ2-2|TRBV29-1|-|-
TGCAGCGGCTTAGGTCACACCGGGGAGCTGTTTTTT
CSGLGHTGELFF
>TRBJ1-2|TRBV29-1|-|-
TGCAGCGCACGGGACGGAACTAACTATGGCTACACCTTC
CSARDGTNYGYTF
>TRBJ1-1|TRBV4-1|-|TRBD1
TGCGCCAGCAGCCCAGGACAGGGGCTGACGACTGAAGCTTTCTTT
CASSPGQGLTTEAFF
>TRBJ2-6|TRBV27|-|-
TGTGCCAGCAGGCCACATCCAGGGAACTCTGGGGCCAACGTCCTGACTTTC
CASRPHPGNSGANVLTF
>TRBJ2-1|TRBV11-2|-|-
TGTGCCAGCAGCTTAGCTTGGAATGAGCAGTTCTTC
CASSLAWNEQFF
>TRBJ2-2|TRBV7-9|-|-
TGTGCCAGCAGCGCATCCCCGGGACCCACAACCGGGGAGCTGTTTTTT
CASSASPGPTTGELFF
>TRBJ2-7|TRBV15|once|TRBD2
TGTGCCACCAGCAGGTGGACTAGCGGGAGGTATAGCTCCTACGAGCAGTACTTC
CATSRWTSGRYSSYEQYF
>TRBJ2-1|TRBV6-5|once|TRBD1
TGTGCCAGCACCGCACCGGGACAGGGCTACAATGAGCAGTTCTTC
CASTAPGQGYNEQFF
>TRBJ2-2|TRBV4-3|-|TRBD2
TGCGCCAGCAGCCAAGAGACACGACTAGCGGGATTCGGGGAGCTGTTTTTT
CASSQETRLAGFGELFF
>TRBJ2-7|TRBV29-1|-|-
TGCAGCGTTCTGGGGGTCTCCTACGAGCAGTACTTC
CSVLGVSYEQYF
>TRBJ1-1|TRBV28|-|-
TGTGCCAGCAGCTCGGACGAGAAAGCTGAAGCTTTCTTT
CASSSDEKAEAFF
>TRBJ2-3|TRBV9|-|-
TGTGCCAGCAGCGTAGGTCTTACGTGGGGACAAGCCTCAGATACGCAGTATTTT
CASSVGLTWGQASDTQYF
>TRBJ1-1|TRBV2|-|-
TGTGCCAGCATGTGGATTACCGGGACGTACACTGAAGCTTTCTTT
CASMWITGTYTEAFF
>TRBJ2-7|TRBV7-9|-|TRBD1
TGTGCCAGCAGCCCTGTCGGGACAGGCCGTCCGGAGCAGTACTTC
CASSPVGTGRPEQYF
>TRBJ2-5|TRBV6-1|-|-
TGTGCCAGCAGTGAATGGGGATATCTGGGGGAGACCCAGTACTTC
CASSEWGYLGETQYF